Following are 9 T cell receptor beta chains from one sample sequenced in a study of cytomegalovirus exposure and HLA in healthy donors. PCR involved 60 Vbeta and 13 Jbeta primers. The assay was immunoSEQ multiplex PCR, and TCRdb's table has in-frame clones only and misses some. The profile shows roughly 160,000 clones, 80% of them singletons. The material sequenced was PBMCs. Receptors were obtained from a woman aged 45-65 years in good health and CMV-seropositive.

CDR3 coding DNA: TGTGCCAGCAGCGGGGAGGGTATCCCTTGGGGCAATGAGCAGTTCTTC. Amino acid sequence: CASSGEGIPWGNEQFF. The rearrangement joins TRBV7-9 to TRBJ2-1, with 7 bases that match TRBD2. This CDR3 is built from 16 residues. Trimming cost V 5 bases and J 6 bases; bases outside gene matches: 13. Per germline, CDR1 SEHNR and CDR2 FQNEAQ (reference sequence).

The V and J genes are TRBV6-5 and TRBJ1-1, with D possibly being TRBD1 (5 bases). Germline lookup yields CDR1 MNHEY and CDR2 SVGAGI. This CDR3 has 14 amino acids. V was cut by 4 bases and J by 0 bases, with 9 bases left in between. CDR3 nucleotide sequence: TGTGCCAGCAGTTCCGGACATTTGAACACTGAAGCTTTCTTT. Translation: CASSSGHLNTEAFF.

This clone was seen just once. Other DNA sequences in this specimen translate into the identical CDR3. This chain connects TRBV2 to TRBJ2-1; no clear D gene. CDR1 is SNHLY, CDR2 FYNNEI, per germline. The CDR3 is made up of 11 amino acids. The CDR3 here is CASLRYNEQFF. CDR3 bases: TGTGCTAGCTTGCGGTACAATGAGCAGTTCTTC.

This clone was seen more than once but under ten times. The rearrangement joins TRBV27 to TRBJ2-2, with TRBD1 matching over 8 bases. The junction had 12 bases not matched to a gene; V was cut back by 3 bases and J by 6 bases. The germline CDR1 and CDR2 sequences are MNHEY and SMNVEV (reference sequence). The CDR3 runs to 17 residues. The CDR3 region is CASSFWDRPVGAGELFF. As DNA, the CDR3 is TGTGCCAGCAGTTTTTGGGACAGGCCCGTTGGAGCCGGGGAGCTGTTTTTT.

The gene calls are TRBV28 and TRBJ1-3, with D maybe TRBD1 (5 bases). V was cut by 2 bases and J by 0 bases, with 11 bases left in between. Germline-derived CDR1 and CDR2 are MDHEN and SYDVKM. This CDR3 is 16 amino acids long. The CDR3 protein is CASSLVPGDSGNTIYF. In nucleotides, the CDR3 is TGTGCCAGCAGTTTAGTTCCGGGGGACTCTGGAAACACCATATATTTT.

The chain is built from TRBV6-1 and TRBJ2-5, with a tentative D call TRBD1 (6 bases). The germline V and J ends were trimmed by 1 base and 4 bases, with 10 bases remaining between them. CDR3 length: 14 amino acids. Per germline, CDR1 MNHNS and CDR2 SASEGT. CDR3 loop: CASSEDRVRETQYF. In DNA form, the CDR3 reads TGTGCCAGCAGTGAAGACAGGGTGAGAGAGACCCAGTACTTC.

The gene calls are TRBV2 and TRBJ2-5, with 7 bases aligning to TRBD2. CDR3 length: 13 amino acids. Germline lookup yields CDR1 SNHLY and CDR2 FYNNEI. The V gene end was trimmed by 10 bases and the J gene end by 3 bases; junction bases not matched to a gene: 8. CDR3 bases: TGTGCCAAGATATCTCGGGGGGAAGAGACCCAGTACTTC. It is translated as CAKISRGEETQYF.

This chain joins TRBV28 and TRBJ1-3; D remains unclear. The germline V and J ends were trimmed by 4 bases and 7 bases, with 14 bases remaining between them. Germline V lookup: CDR1 MDHEN, CDR2 SYDVKM. The CDR3 consists of 14 residues. The CDR3 DNA follows: TGTGCCAGCAGTTCACCCAGGATAAGGAACACCATATATTTT. Translating gives CASSSPRIRNTIYF.

The chain links TRBV28 to TRBJ2-7; possible D gene TRBD1, 6 bases. The CDR3 has 14 amino acids. Germline loops: CDR1 MDHEN, CDR2 SYDVKM. V lost 6 bases to trimming and J lost 3 bases, with 15 bases between them. CDR3 loop: CASSRRDRLYEQYF. The DNA for the CDR3 is TGTGCCAGCAGCCGACGTGACAGGCTCTACGAGCAGTACTTC.